The clone carrying this TCR beta chain came up many times. Its target is not known. The data were obtained in a study of CD8 T cells in ankylosing spondylitis. Study results and limitations: The study identified a TCR beta motif of about eight highly homologous variants that appeared characteristic of ankylosing spondylitis blood.

Making use of molecular barcodes, quantitative 5'-RACE generated TCR beta libraries. TCRdb processed the 5' RACE reads anew with MiXCR; each CDR3 protein has one entry. Here the sample spans about 240,000 distinct CDR3 sequences, roughly 8.2% being singletons. CDR3 size: 12 residues. The V and J ends lost 3 bases and 10 bases respectively, with 9 bases between them. Per germline, CDR1 MDHEN and CDR2 SYDVKM. V and J are TRBV28 and TRBJ1-4, with D hard to call. The source is a female donor with ankylosing spondylitis or in good health (not recorded which). The source material was blood, either unsorted or a sorted T cell fraction (not recorded which). CDR3 loop: CASSFMSGKLFF. DNA for the CDR3: TGTGCCAGCAGTTTCATGTCGGGAAAACTGTTTTTT.